The 13 T cell receptor beta chains below were found in one sample sequenced in a study of OX40 agonist ivuxolimab in advanced cancers. TCRdb keeps only in-frame clones here, not all; method: immunoSEQ multiplex PCR. The sample shows 55,000 to 80,000 clones, more than 85% of them seen only once. The sample in question was CD4+ or CD8+ T cells sorted from blood, obtained in a trial of the OX40 agonist ivuxolimab. These receptors were collected from an adult with an advanced solid tumor such as melanoma, head and neck, liver or kidney cancer.

The chain is built from TRBV28 and TRBJ2-2; 7 positions match TRBD2. The CDR3 is 12 residues long. J lost 3 bases, V lost 8 bases, and 0 bases had no gene match. The germline V gene encodes CDR1 MDHEN and CDR2 SYDVKM. Here the CDR3 reads CASAGDTGELFF. The CDR3 nucleotides are TGTGCCAGCGCGGGGGACACCGGGGAGCTGTTTTTT.

This clone was counted only a few times. CDR3 protein: CASSGGLPWEQYF. DNA of the CDR3: TGCGCCAGCAGCGGGGGTTTACCGTGGGAGCAGTACTTC. The chain links TRBV5-1 to TRBJ2-7; TRBD1 or TRBD2 may be the D gene (5 bases each). Per the germline V gene, CDR1 is SGHRS and CDR2 is YFSETQ. The CDR3 is 13 amino acids. V was pared by 4 bases and J by 7 bases, with 15 bases between. Based on the CDR3 plus reference TRBV5-1 and TRBJ2-7, the full variable domain is KAGVTQTPRYLIKTRGQQVTLSCSPISGHRSVSWYQQTPGQGLQFLFEYFSETQRNKGNFPGRFSGRQFSNSRSEMNVSTLELGDSALYLCASSGGLPWEQYFGPGTRLTVT.

The V gene is TRBV7-3, the J gene TRBJ1-3; maybe TRBD1 (6 bases). V was pared by 5 bases and J by 3 bases, with 8 bases between. The germline gives CDR1 SGHTA, CDR2 FQGTGA. The CDR3 is 13 residues long. This CDR3 is CASSPDSGNTIYF. DNA for the CDR3: TGTGCCAGCAGCCCGGACAGTGGAAACACCATATATTTT.

This rearrangement joins TRBV7-3 to TRBJ1-1; D unresolved. V dropped 4 bases and J dropped 0 bases, with 6 bases sitting between them. Germline V gives CDR1 SGHTA, CDR2 FQGTGA. CDR3 length: 13 residues. In nucleotides, the CDR3 is TGTGCCAGCAGCTCACAGTTGAACACTGAAGCTTTCTTT. Its translation is CASSSQLNTEAFF. Combining the CDR3 with reference TRBV7-3 and TRBJ1-1 gives the whole variable domain GAGVSQTPSNKVTEKGKYVELRCDPISGHTALYWYRQSLGQGPEFLIYFQGTGAADDSGLPNDRFFAVRPEGSVSTLKIQRTERGDSAVYLCASSSQLNTEAFFGQGTRLTVV.

The gene calls are TRBV30 and TRBJ1-5; D gene unclear. The CDR3 has 14 amino acids. Germline V gene sequence: CDR1 GTSNPN, CDR2 SVGIG (reference sequence). Trimming removed 2 bases at V and 1 base at J, with 9 bases between. The CDR3 region is CAWSFRASNQPQHF. In DNA form, the CDR3 reads TGTGCCTGGAGTTTTAGGGCGAGCAATCAGCCCCAGCATTTT.

Notes on this clone: Its ends do not fully match the called genes, so a read error is possible. In nucleotides, the CDR3 is TGTGCCAGCTCACCCTGGGGGAATAGCGATCAGCCCCAGCATTTT. As protein: CASSPWGNSDQPQHF. This chain connects TRBV18 to TRBJ1-5; D perhaps matches TRBD1 (5 bases). The CDR3 is 15 amino acids. CDR1 is KGHSH, CDR2 LQKENI, per germline.

This chain joins TRBV7-8 and TRBJ1-2; 7 bases match TRBD1. The CDR3 loop spans 15 amino acids. Germline assignment: CDR1 SGHVS and CDR2 FQNEAQ. Unmatched junction bases numbered 16, after V lost 7 bases and J lost 8 bases. As DNA, the CDR3 is TGTGCCAGCACCGAATCAGGGGGGATGGCAGAAGGCTACACCTTC. Amino acids: CASTESGGMAEGYTF.

The V gene is TRBV5-6, the J gene TRBJ2-5; no firm D call. The CDR3 runs 16 residues. V was shortened by 2 bases and J by 2 bases, with 16 bases between the two germline ends. In germline, CDR1 is SGHDT, CDR2 YYEEEE. For the CDR3, the DNA is TGTGCCAGCAGCTTAATTCGTGGTCTCCAACAAGAGACCCAGTACTTC. Translated, it gives CASSLIRGLQQETQYF.

The chain has TRBV19 and TRBJ1-4, with 8 bases aligning to TRBD1. CDR1 LNHDA and CDR2 SQIVND come from the germline V gene (reference sequence). V was clipped by 6 bases and J by 1 base; unmatched bases: 1. The CDR3 has 14 residues. CDR3 sequence (DNA): TGTGCCAGTAGGACAGGGGAAACTAATGAAAAACTGTTTTTT. Translated, it gives CASRTGETNEKLFF.

The rearrangement uses TRBV18 and TRBJ1-2; no reliable D call. In germline, CDR1 is KGHSH, CDR2 LQKENI. The CDR3 totals 15 residues. V lost 2 bases and J lost 4, with 14 bases in between. The CDR3 nucleotides read TGTGCCAGCTCACCAGGAACACTGGCTGGCTATGGCTACACCTTC. It is translated as CASSPGTLAGYGYTF.

The chain links TRBV7-9 to TRBJ2-1, with a weak D call TRBD2 (6 bases). This CDR3 spans 15 amino acids. Trimming cost V 5 bases and J 3 bases, with 14 bases left between them. Germline V gene sequence: CDR1 SEHNR, CDR2 FQNEAQ (reference sequence). The CDR3 nucleotides are TGTGCCAGCAGCCAGCAGGGTAGCGGCTACAATGAGCAGTTCTTC. It yields the protein CASSQQGSGYNEQFF.

This chain connects TRBV19 to TRBJ1-5, with D possibly matching TRBD1 (5 bases). The CDR3 spans 14 residues. V lost 7 bases to trimming and J lost 2 bases, with 12 bases between them. The germline CDR1 and CDR2 sequences are LNHDA and SQIVND (reference sequence). CDR3 coding DNA: TGTGCCAGTAATCAGGGAGGGGGCAATCAGCCCCAGCATTTT. Translated, it gives CASNQGGGNQPQHF. Full variable domain (rest looked up from reference TRBV19 and TRBJ1-5): DGGITQSPKYLFRKEGQNVTLSCEQNLNHDAMYWYRQDPGQGLRLIYYSQIVNDFQKGDIAEGYSVSREKKESFPLTVTSAQKNPTAFYLCASNQGGGNQPQHFGDGTRLSIL.

This chain connects TRBV5-3 to TRBJ2-7; a weak D match, TRBD1 (7 bases). TRBV5-3 qualifies as an ORF whose function is uncertain. The V end lost 0 bases, the J end lost 6 bases, and 16 bases lay between the germline ends. The CDR3 covers 15 residues. CDR3 sequence reads: CARSLGMGQGGEQYF. The CDR3 coding sequence is TGTGCCAGAAGCTTGGGGATGGGCCAGGGGGGCGAGCAGTACTTC.